The entry below gives a single TCR beta chain sequence along with its context. The CDR3 sequence is 17 residues long. Trimming cost V 3 bases and J 2 bases; bases outside gene matches: 8. In germline, CDR1 is KGHSH, CDR2 LQKENI. Roughly 0.45 to 1 ug RNA was reverse transcribed with random hexamers. TCRdb re-derived calls from the immunoSEQ multiplex PCR reads in MiXCR, one entry per CDR3 protein. The table includes 150,000 to 250,000 distinct CDR3 sequences, 90% to 95% detected once. This sample stems from a study of CD8 T cells in Susac syndrome. TCR beta sequences were obtained from blood CD8+ and CD4+ T cells.

The receptor was derived from a human donor with multiple sclerosis. The V and J genes are TRBV18 and TRBJ2-3; 10 nucleotides align to TRBD2. Sequencing was performed on CD4+ T cells from PBMCs. The CDR3 loop reads CASSPAPLAGNTDTQYF. The CDR3 nucleotides read TGTGCCAGCTCACCCGCCCCACTAGCGGGGAACACAGATACGCAGTATTTT. Using reference TRBV18 and TRBJ2-3 for the parts outside the CDR3, the full variable domain is NAGVMQNPRHLVRRRGQEARLRCSPMKGHSHVYWYRQLPEEGLKFMVYLQKENIIDESGMPKERFSAEFPKEGPSILRIQQVVRGDSAAYFCASSPAPLAGNTDTQYFGPGTRLTVL.